These T cell receptor beta chains were read from a single sample in a study of blood T cell repertoires in COVID-19. Method: immunoSEQ multiplex PCR; TCRdb's copy keeps in-frame clones and lacks some. The sample has 150,000 to 200,000 clones; less than 85% are singletons. The sample was PBMCs or T cells enriched from blood (not recorded which). The receptors were sampled from a woman aged 55-75 years with acute COVID-19. Both conserved end residues are part of each CDR3. Each record gives: J gene, V gene, clone size, D gene, CDR3 protein, CDR3 DNA. D genes are given only for firm matches. Clone size, where shown, is once, few, many, or a class for clones that have expanded.

TRBJ2-3 | TRBV7-2 | once | TRBD2 | CASSSQAGRGPDTQYF | TGTGCCAGCAGCTCTCAAGCGGGGAGGGGCCCAGATACGCAGTATTTT
TRBJ1-5 | TRBV9 | . | TRBD1 | CASSAGQGRTNQPQHF | TGTGCCAGCAGCGCGGGACAGGGGAGGACCAATCAGCCCCAGCATTTT
TRBJ2-2 | TRBV6-5 | . | . | CASTGGPNTGELFF | TGTGCCAGCACTGGGGGCCCCAACACCGGGGAGCTGTTTTTT
TRBJ1-5 | TRBV5-1 | . | TRBD1 | CASSPGQGNQPQHF | TGCGCCAGCAGCCCCGGACAGGGCAATCAGCCCCAGCATTTT
TRBJ1-2 | TRBV28 | . | . | CASTRTRDGYTF | TGTGCCAGCACCCGAACCCGGGATGGCTACACCTTC
TRBJ1-3 | TRBV11-2 | . | . | CASSNRRGSSGNTIYF | TGTGCCAGCAGCAACAGGCGGGGTTCCTCTGGAAACACCATATATTTT
TRBJ2-3 | TRBV7-9 | . | TRBD1 | CASSWGQGSTDTQYF | TGTGCCAGCAGCTGGGGACAGGGTAGCACAGATACGCAGTATTTT
TRBJ1-5 | TRBV6-2/TRBV6-3 | . | . | CASSVLRGRSNQPQHF | TGTGCCAGCAGCGTCCTCAGGGGACGTAGCAATCAGCCCCAGCATTTT
TRBJ2-7 | TRBV5-6 | . | TRBD2 | CASSPSGTSEQYF | TGTGCCAGCAGCCCTAGCGGGACGAGCGAGCAGTACTTC
TRBJ2-3 | TRBV3-1/TRBV3-2 | . | . | CASSQGPTSTDTQYF | TGTGCCAGCAGCCAAGGGCCGACTAGCACAGATACGCAGTATTTT
TRBJ2-5 | TRBV4-1 | . | TRBD2 | CASSPVAGGPGTQYF | TGCGCCAGCAGCCCTGTAGCGGGGGGGCCGGGGACCCAGTACTTC
TRBJ1-1 | TRBV14 | . | . | CASSQDRGLVTEAFF | TGTGCCAGCAGCCAAGATCGGGGACTTGTCACTGAAGCTTTCTTT
TRBJ1-1 | TRBV28 | . | . | CASSLWQEGTEAFF | TGTGCCAGCAGTTTATGGCAGGAGGGCACTGAAGCTTTCTTT
TRBJ2-2 | TRBV9 | . | . | CASSPRYTGELFF | TGTGCCAGCAGCCCACGGTATACCGGGGAGCTGTTTTTT
TRBJ2-1 | TRBV5-1 | few | TRBD2 | CTSQPREVTDLNEQFF | TGCACCAGTCAGCCCCGGGAGGTTACAGATCTGAATGAGCAGTTCTTC
TRBJ2-1 | TRBV6-2/TRBV6-3 | few | . | CASSGGRGNEQFF | TGTGCCAGCAGTGGTGGGAGGGGGAATGAGCAGTTCTTC
TRBJ1-1 | TRBV4-2 | few | TRBD1 | CASSRRGDREASEAFF | TGTGCCAGCAGCCGTAGGGGGGACAGGGAAGCGTCTGAAGCTTTCTTT
TRBJ2-1 | TRBV3-1/TRBV3-2 | many | TRBD2 | CASSPFLAGGPYNEQFF | TGTGCCAGCAGCCCTTTCTTAGCGGGGGGCCCATACAATGAGCAGTTCTTC
TRBJ2-2 | TRBV9 | . | TRBD1 | CASSDRQGVNTGELFF | TGTGCCAGCAGCGACCGACAGGGGGTGAACACCGGGGAGCTGTTTTTT
TRBJ1-2 | TRBV6-5 | . | TRBD1 | CASSYRGQINGYTF | TGTGCCAGCAGTTACAGGGGACAGATAAATGGCTACACCTTC
TRBJ2-1 | TRBV7-9 | . | TRBD1 | CASSLRTGGTYNEQFF | TGTGCCAGCAGCCTGCGGACAGGGGGGACCTACAATGAGCAGTTCTTC
TRBJ2-3 | TRBV7-7 | . | . | CASSLGDGSQYF | TGTGCCAGCAGCTTAGGAGATGGTTCGCAGTATTTT
TRBJ2-1 | TRBV11-2 | . | . | CASSPGRLAKIRDEQFF | TGTGCCAGCAGCCCTGGGCGTCTAGCTAAAATAAGGGATGAGCAGTTCTTC
TRBJ2-1 | TRBV29-1 | . | . | CSVGGPPEQFF | TGCAGCGTTGGGGGCCCGCCTGAGCAGTTCTTC
TRBJ1-5 | TRBV19 | . | TRBD1 | CASSTGTGDRSNQPQHF | TGTGCCAGTAGTACCGGGACAGGGGACAGGAGCAATCAGCCCCAGCATTTT
TRBJ1-1 | TRBV4-3 | . | . | CASSQGRGRVGTEAFF | TGCGCCAGCAGCCAAGGCAGGGGAAGGGTTGGGACTGAAGCTTTCTTT
TRBJ2-7 | TRBV5-4 | . | TRBD1 | CASSVGDRYEQYF | TGTGCCAGCAGCGTGGGGGACAGATACGAGCAGTACTTC
TRBJ2-1 | TRBV12-3/TRBV12-4 | . | . | CASSSRWEQFF | TGTGCCAGCAGTTCGAGGTGGGAGCAGTTCTTC
TRBJ1-5 | TRBV30 | . | . | CAWSSDGDQPQHF | TGTGCCTGGAGTTCTGACGGGGATCAGCCCCAGCATTTT
TRBJ1-1 | TRBV6-4 | . | . | CASSVGAENTEAFF | TGTGCCAGCAGCGTGGGGGCGGAGAACACTGAAGCTTTCTTT
TRBJ2-3 | TRBV28 | . | . | CASSSPGFTDTQYF | TGTGCCAGCAGTTCCCCGGGTTTCACAGATACGCAGTATTTT
TRBJ2-3 | TRBV9 | . | TRBD2 | CASSVLAGGLDTQYF | TGTGCCAGCAGCGTCCTAGCGGGGGGGCTGGATACGCAGTATTTT
TRBJ2-7 | TRBV19 | . | TRBD2 | CASSMSGASLIYEQYF | TGTGCCAGTAGTATGAGCGGGGCCAGCTTAATCTACGAGCAGTACTTC
TRBJ1-1 | TRBV7-9 | . | . | CASSSYLLGGDTEAFF | TGTGCCAGCAGCTCGTACCTTTTGGGGGGAGATACTGAAGCTTTCTTT
TRBJ2-6 | TRBV7-2 | . | TRBD2 | CASSLAPSGGSGANVLTF | TGTGCCAGCAGCTTAGCGCCTAGCGGGGGGTCTGGGGCCAACGTCCTGACTTTC
TRBJ1-3 | TRBV11-2 | . | . | CASSWRGNMGAGNTIYF | TGTGCCAGCAGCTGGAGGGGAAATATGGGGGCTGGAAACACCATATATTTT
TRBJ2-6 | TRBV4-1 | . | . | CASSKDRSSGANVLTF | TGCGCCAGCAGCAAAGACAGGTCTTCGGGGGCCAACGTCCTGACTTTC
TRBJ1-5 | TRBV15 | once | . | CATSRDVLRVGQPQHF | TGTGCCACCAGCAGAGATGTGTTACGGGTAGGACAGCCCCAGCATTTT
TRBJ1-3 | TRBV19 | . | TRBD1 | CASSINPSGGGNTIYF | TGTGCCAGTAGTATAAATCCCTCAGGGGGTGGAAACACCATATATTTT
TRBJ2-5 | TRBV19 | . | TRBD2 | CASTVGGRGGETQYF | TGTGCCAGTACCGTGGGCGGGAGGGGAGGAGAGACCCAGTACTTC
TRBJ2-5 | TRBV9 | . | . | CASSNKILAAQETQYF | TGTGCCAGCAGCAACAAAATCTTAGCGGCTCAAGAGACCCAGTACTTC
TRBJ1-3 | TRBV10-1 | many | . | CASSERGWGQVGSGNTIYF | TGCGCCAGCAGTGAAAGGGGCTGGGGTCAGGTCGGCTCTGGAAACACCATATATTTT